What follows describes a single T cell receptor (beta chain). The data stem from a study of blood T cell repertoires in COVID-19. Background on the study: The origin of the acute and convalescent COVID-19 samples was the United States, Italy and Spain.

Data came from immunoSEQ multiplex PCR; TCRdb stores just in-frame clones and leaves some out. The sample includes 200,000 to 300,000 clones, about 91% seen only once; the top ten take roughly 2.5%. The CDR3 spans 12 residues. The V gene lost 10 bases and the J gene lost 2 bases, with 12 bases spanning the gap. Germline CDR1 is MNHEY and CDR2 is SVGAGI. The sample comprised PBMCs or T cells enriched from blood (not recorded which). The chain joins TRBV6-5 to TRBJ2-7; D is possibly TRBD2 (6 bases). The origin of this receptor is a woman in her 40s with acute COVID-19. For the CDR3, the DNA is TGTGCCATATGGGGGGACGCCTACGAGCAGTACTTC. It codes for CAIWGDAYEQYF.